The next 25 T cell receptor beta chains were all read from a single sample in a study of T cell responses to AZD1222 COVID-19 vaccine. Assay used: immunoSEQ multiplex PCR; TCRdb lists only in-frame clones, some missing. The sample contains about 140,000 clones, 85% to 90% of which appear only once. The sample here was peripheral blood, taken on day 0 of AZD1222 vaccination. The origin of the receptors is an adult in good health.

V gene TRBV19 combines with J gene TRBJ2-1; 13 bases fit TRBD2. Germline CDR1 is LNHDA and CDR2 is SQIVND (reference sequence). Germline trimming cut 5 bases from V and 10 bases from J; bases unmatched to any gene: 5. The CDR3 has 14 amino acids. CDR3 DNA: TGTGCCAGTAGTGTCGGACTAGCGGGAGACGAGCAGTTCTTC. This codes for CASSVGLAGDEQFF.

For the CDR3, the DNA is TGTGCCAGCAGCTCCCAGGGCTACGAGCAGTACTTC. Its protein product is CASSSQGYEQYF. The chain has TRBV11-2 and TRBJ2-7; D may be TRBD1 (5 bases). Germline-derived CDR1 and CDR2 are SGHAT and FQNNGV. CDR3 size: 12 residues. V was pared by 4 bases and J by 3 bases, with 7 bases between.

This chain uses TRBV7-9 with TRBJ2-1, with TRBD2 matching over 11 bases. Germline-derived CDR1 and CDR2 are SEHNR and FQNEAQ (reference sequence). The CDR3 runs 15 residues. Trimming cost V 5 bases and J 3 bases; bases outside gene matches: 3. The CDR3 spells CASSRLAGLYNEQFF. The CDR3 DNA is TGTGCCAGCAGCCGACTAGCGGGACTCTACAATGAGCAGTTCTTC.

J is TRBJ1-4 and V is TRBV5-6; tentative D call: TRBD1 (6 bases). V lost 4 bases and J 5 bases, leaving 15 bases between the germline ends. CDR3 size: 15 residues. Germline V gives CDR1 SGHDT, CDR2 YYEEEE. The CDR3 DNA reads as TGTGCCAGCAGCAAGGACAGTGGACGCAATGAAAAACTGTTTTTT. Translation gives CASSKDSGRNEKLFF.

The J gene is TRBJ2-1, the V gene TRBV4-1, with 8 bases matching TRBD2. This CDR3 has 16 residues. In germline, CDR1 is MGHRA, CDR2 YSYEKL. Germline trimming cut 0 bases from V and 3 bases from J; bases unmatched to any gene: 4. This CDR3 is CASSQDFSGSYNEQFF. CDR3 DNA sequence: TGCGCCAGCAGCCAAGATTTCAGCGGGAGCTACAATGAGCAGTTCTTC.

The CDR3 DNA reads as TGTGCCTGGAGTTCTGGGGTTTGGGACAGGGCCAGCTCCTATAATTCACCCCTCCACTTT. Amino acid sequence: CAWSSGVWDRASSYNSPLHF. J is TRBJ1-6 and V is TRBV30; the match to TRBD1 covers 9 bases. CDR3 length: 20 residues. Germline CDR1 and CDR2: GTSNPN and SVGIG (reference sequence). The trim removed 2 bases at V and 0 bases at J, leaving 14 bases unmatched.

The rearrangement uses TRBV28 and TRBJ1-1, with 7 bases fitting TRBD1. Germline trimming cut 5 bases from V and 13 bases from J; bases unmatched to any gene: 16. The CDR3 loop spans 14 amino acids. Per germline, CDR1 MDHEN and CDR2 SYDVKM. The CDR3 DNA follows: TGTGCCAGCAGTGAGGACAGGTGGGGGGCAAATGGTTTCTTT. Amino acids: CASSEDRWGANGFF.

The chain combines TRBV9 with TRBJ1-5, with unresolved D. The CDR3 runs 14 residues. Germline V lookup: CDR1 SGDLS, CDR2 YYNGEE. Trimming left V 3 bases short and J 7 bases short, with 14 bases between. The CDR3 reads CASSASDGFQPQHF. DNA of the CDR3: TGTGCCAGCAGCGCCTCGGACGGTTTCCAGCCCCAGCATTTT. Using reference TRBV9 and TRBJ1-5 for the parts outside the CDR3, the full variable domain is DSGVTQTPKHLITATGQRVTLRCSPRSGDLSVYWYQQSLDQGLQFLIQYYNGEERAKGNILERFSAQQFPDLHSELNLSSLELGDSALYFCASSASDGFQPQHFGDGTRLSIL.

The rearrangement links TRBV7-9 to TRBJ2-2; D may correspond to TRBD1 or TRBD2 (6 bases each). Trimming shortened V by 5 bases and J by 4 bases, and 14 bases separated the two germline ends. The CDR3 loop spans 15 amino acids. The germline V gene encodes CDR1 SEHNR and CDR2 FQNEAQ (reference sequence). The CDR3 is CASSGHGGGTGELFF. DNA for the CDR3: TGTGCCAGCAGCGGACACGGAGGGGGCACCGGGGAGCTGTTTTTT.

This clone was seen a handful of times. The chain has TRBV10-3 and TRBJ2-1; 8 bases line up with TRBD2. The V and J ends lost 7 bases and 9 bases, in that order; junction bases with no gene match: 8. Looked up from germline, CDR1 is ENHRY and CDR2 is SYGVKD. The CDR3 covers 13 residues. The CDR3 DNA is TGTGCCATCAATTTCGCGGGAGGAGGTGAGCAGTTCTTC. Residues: CAINFAGGGEQFF.

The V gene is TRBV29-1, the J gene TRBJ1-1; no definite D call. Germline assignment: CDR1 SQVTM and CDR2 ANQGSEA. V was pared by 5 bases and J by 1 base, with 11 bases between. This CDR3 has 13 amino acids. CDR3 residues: CSVFTRANTEAFF. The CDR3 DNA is TGCAGCGTTTTTACTAGGGCGAACACTGAAGCTTTCTTT.

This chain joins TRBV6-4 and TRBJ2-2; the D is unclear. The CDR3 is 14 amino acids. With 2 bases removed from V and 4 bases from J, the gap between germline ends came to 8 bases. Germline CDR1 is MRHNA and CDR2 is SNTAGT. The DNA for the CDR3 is TGTGCCAGCAGTGACAGGGCCGGCACCGGGGAGCTGTTTTTT. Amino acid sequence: CASSDRAGTGELFF.

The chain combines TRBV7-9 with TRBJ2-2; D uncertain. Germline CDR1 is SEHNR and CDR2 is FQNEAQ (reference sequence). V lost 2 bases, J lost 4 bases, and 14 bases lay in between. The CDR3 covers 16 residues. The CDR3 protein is CASSLYRQVGTGELFF. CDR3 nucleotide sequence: TGTGCCAGCAGCTTATACCGCCAGGTGGGCACCGGGGAGCTGTTTTTT.

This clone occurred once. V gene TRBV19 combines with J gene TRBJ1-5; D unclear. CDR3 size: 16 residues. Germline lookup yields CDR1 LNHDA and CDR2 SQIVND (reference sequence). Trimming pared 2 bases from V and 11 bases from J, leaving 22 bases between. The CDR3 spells CASSIWPHVAKAAQHF. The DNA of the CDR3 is TGTGCCAGTAGTATATGGCCCCACGTGGCAAAAGCGGCCCAGCATTTT.

The CDR3 DNA follows: TGCGCCAGCAGCCTCAGGGGGACTAGGCAAGATACGCAGTATTTT. Translation gives CASSLRGTRQDTQYF. The chain uses TRBV5-1 and TRBJ2-3, with D possibly matching TRBD2 (8 bases). The V gene lost 4 bases and the J gene lost 5 bases, with 17 bases spanning the gap. The length of the CDR3 is 15 residues. Germline V gene lookup returns CDR1 SGHRS and CDR2 YFSETQ.

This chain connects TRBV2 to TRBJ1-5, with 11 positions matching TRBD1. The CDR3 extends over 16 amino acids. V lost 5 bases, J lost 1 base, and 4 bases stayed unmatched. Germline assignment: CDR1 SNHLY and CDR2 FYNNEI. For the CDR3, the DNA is TGTGCCAGCAGTCGGGACAGGGGGTTCAGCAATCAGCCCCAGCATTTT. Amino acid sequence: CASSRDRGFSNQPQHF.

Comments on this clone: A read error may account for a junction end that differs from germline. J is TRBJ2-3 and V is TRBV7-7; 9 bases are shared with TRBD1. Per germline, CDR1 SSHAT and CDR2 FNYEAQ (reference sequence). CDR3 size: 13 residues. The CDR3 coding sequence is TGTGCTAGCAGCCTAGCTAGGGACAGGGCATTGTATTTT. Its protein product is CASSLARDRALYF.

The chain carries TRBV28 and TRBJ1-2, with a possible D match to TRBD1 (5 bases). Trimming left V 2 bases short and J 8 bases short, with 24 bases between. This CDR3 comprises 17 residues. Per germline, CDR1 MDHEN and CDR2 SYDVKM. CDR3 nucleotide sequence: TGTGCCAGCAGTTTAGCAGGGTTCAGTCGCCACCGGGGGGGCTACACCTTC. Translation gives CASSLAGFSRHRGGYTF.

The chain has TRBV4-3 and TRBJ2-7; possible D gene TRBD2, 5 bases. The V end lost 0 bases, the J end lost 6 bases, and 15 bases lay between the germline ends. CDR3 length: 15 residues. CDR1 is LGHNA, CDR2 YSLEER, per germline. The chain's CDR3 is CASSQEAAEVGEQYF. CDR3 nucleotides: TGCGCCAGCAGCCAAGAAGCCGCGGAGGTTGGCGAGCAGTACTTC.

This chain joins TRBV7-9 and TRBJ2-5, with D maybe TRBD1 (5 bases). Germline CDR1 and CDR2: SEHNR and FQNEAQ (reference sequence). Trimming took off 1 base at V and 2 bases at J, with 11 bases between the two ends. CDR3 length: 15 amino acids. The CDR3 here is CASSLGAGRQETQYF. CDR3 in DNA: TGTGCCAGCAGCTTAGGAGCAGGGCGACAAGAGACCCAGTACTTC.

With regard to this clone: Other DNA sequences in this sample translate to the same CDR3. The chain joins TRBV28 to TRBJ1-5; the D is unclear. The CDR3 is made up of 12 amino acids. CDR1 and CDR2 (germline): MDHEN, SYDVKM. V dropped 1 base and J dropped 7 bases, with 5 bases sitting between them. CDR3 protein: CASSLLGQPQHF. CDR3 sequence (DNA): TGTGCCAGCAGTTTATTAGGGCAGCCCCAGCATTTT.

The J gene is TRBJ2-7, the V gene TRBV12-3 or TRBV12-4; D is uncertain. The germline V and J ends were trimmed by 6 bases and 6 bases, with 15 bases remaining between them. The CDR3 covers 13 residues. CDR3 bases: TGTGCCAGCAGCCGGCCCCCGATAGGCGAGCAGTACTTC. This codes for CASSRPPIGEQYF.

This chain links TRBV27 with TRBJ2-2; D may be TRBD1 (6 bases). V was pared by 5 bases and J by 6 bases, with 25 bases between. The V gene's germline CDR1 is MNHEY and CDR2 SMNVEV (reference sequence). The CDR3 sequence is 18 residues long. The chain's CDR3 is CASSRHPGQGMGAGELFF. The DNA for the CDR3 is TGTGCCAGCAGTCGGCATCCGGGACAAGGAATGGGGGCCGGGGAGCTGTTTTTT.

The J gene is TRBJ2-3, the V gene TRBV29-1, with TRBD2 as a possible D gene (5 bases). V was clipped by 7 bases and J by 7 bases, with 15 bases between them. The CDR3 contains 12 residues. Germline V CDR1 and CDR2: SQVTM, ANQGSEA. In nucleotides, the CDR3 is TGCAGCGCTGGGGAGACTGGGAATACGCAGTATTTT. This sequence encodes CSAGETGNTQYF.

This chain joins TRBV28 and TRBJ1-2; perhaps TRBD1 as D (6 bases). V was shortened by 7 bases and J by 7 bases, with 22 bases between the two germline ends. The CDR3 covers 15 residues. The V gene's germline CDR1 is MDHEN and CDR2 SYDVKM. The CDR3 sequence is CASTTAGARSGGYTF. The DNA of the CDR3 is TGTGCCAGCACCACCGCGGGGGCCAGAAGTGGTGGCTACACCTTC.